One T cell receptor beta chain is described in this entry. The antigen is unknown. The data belong to a study of cytomegalovirus exposure and HLA in healthy donors. Among the donors, all were healthy bone marrow donors. In the PCR, 60 Vbeta and 13 Jbeta primers were used. TCRdb keeps only in-frame clones here, not all; method: immunoSEQ multiplex PCR. The sample includes some 120,000 clones, roughly 78% of them seen just once. The germline V and J ends were trimmed by 2 bases and 1 base, with 17 bases remaining between them. CDR1 and CDR2 from the germline V gene are LNHNV and YYDKDF (reference sequence). This CDR3 region has 18 residues. Study results and limitations: Listed as cytomegalovirus-associated were approximately 160 TCR beta chains. High specificity and sensitivity for cytomegalovirus status were reported for the classifier. TCR beta chain V- and J-gene trimming was linked, in a later analysis, to a missense variant in DCLRE1C.

Specimen: PBMCs. This TCR was sampled from a male donor in good health and CMV-seronegative. The genes are TRBV15 and TRBJ2-2, with D tentatively TRBD1 (7 bases). CDR3 DNA sequence: TGTGCCACCAGCAGATATAGAGGGGGCGGGAAGAACACCGGGGAGCTGTTTTTT. This encodes CATSRYRGGGKNTGELFF.